This T cell receptor beta chain originates from a study of cytomegalovirus exposure and HLA in healthy donors. Study-level findings and limits: According to a later analysis, TCR clusters from the first cohort tended to co-occur in the 110 or so validation repertoires. A few CMV-associated chains were confirmed in vitro to be specific for CMV antigens.

The donors belonged to the roughly 110-subject validation cohort, separate from the roughly 650-subject first cohort. This clone was picked up a small number of times. The antigen is unknown. Profiling relied on immunoSEQ multiplex PCR, and the TCRdb table lists in-frame clones only, not all of them. The sample lists about 130,000 clones; about 91% were seen once. The V and J ends lost 1 base and 4 bases respectively, with 13 bases between them. The CDR3 spans 15 residues. Germline CDR1 reads MNHEY; CDR2 reads SVGAGI. The V and J genes are TRBV6-5 and TRBJ2-5, with D perhaps matching TRBD2 (7 bases). The sequenced sample consisted of PBMCs. The origin of this receptor is a woman aged 18-35 years in good health and CMV-seronegative. The CDR3: CASSYFRGAGETQYF. The CDR3 DNA is TGTGCCAGCAGTTACTTCCGGGGGGCGGGAGAGACCCAGTACTTC.